This paragraph reports one T cell receptor beta chain. Its antigen remains unidentified. J was trimmed by 0 bases and V by 6 bases; bases with no gene match: 6. The germline V gene has CDR1 WSHSY and CDR2 SAAADI. This CDR3 is 15 amino acids long. This entry belongs to a study of shared clonotypes between healthy human individuals. TCRdb's table, derived via immunoSEQ multiplex PCR, lists solely in-frame clones and lacks some. This sample has about 1,500,000 clones, with roughly 96% found just once. Overall study findings and caveats: Collection of samples was limited to blood; tissue repertoires likely differ.

The CD4+ fraction was divided into a CD45RA+ naive subset and a CD45RA-negative memory subset. The sequence came from a man aged 25 to 45 in good health. The specimen was naive CD4+ T cells sorted from blood. Subset in this sample: CD45RA+ positively selected. The chain employs TRBV10-2 and TRBJ2-7; 9 nucleotides align to TRBD2. This CDR3 is CASREQTSGSYEQYF. In nucleotides, the CDR3 is TGCGCCAGCAGGGAACAGACTAGCGGCTCCTACGAGCAGTACTTC.